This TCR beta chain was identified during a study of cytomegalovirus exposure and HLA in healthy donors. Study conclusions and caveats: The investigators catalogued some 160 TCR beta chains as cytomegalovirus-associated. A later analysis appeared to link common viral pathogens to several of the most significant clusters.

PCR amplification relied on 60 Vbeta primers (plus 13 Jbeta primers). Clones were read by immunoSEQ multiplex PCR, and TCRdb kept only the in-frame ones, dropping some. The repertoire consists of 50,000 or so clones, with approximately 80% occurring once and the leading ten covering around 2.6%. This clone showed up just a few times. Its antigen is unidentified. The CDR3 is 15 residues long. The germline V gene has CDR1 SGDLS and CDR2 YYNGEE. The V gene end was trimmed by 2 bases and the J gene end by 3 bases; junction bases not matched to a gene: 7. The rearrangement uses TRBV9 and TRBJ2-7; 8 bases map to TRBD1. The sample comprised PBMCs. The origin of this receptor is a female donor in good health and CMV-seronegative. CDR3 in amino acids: CASSVAGTGLYEQYF. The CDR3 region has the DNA TGTGCCAGCAGCGTGGCCGGGACAGGCCTCTACGAGCAGTACTTC.